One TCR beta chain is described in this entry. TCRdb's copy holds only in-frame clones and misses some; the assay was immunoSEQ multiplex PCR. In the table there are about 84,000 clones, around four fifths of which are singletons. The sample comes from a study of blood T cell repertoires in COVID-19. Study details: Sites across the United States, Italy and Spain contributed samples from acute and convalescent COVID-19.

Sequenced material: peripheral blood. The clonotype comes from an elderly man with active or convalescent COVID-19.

The CDR3 DNA reads TGTGCCAGCAGCCGGACAGGGGCAGGAAACACCATATATTTT. It yields the protein CASSRTGAGNTIYF. V is TRBV11-3 and J is TRBJ1-3; 9 positions agree with TRBD1. In germline, CDR1 is SGHNT, CDR2 YENEEA. The CDR3 loop spans 14 amino acids. Trimming at V came to 5 bases and at J to 4 bases, leaving 3 bases not matched to a gene.